The rows below give T cell receptor beta chains drawn from one sample of a study of control samples from healthy donors and cancer patients. Libraries were prepared by immunoSEQ multiplex PCR; TCRdb keeps only in-frame clonotypes and omits some of them. The data hold about 84,000 clones, with 84% observed a single time. What was sequenced was PBMCs. Source of these receptors: a man aged 55 to 70 with head and neck cancer. Each CDR3 is given with its conserved first and last residue. The D gene is left open where the match is weak. Where a row states a size, it is once, few, many or the class of an expanded clone; other rows omit it.

j_gene,d_gene,v_gene,abundance,CDR3nt,CDR3aa
TRBJ2-5,.,TRBV21-1,.,TGTGCCAGCAGCAAAGGGTGGCAGGGGGGCGAGACCCAGTACTTC,CASSKGWQGGETQYF
TRBJ1-1,.,TRBV19,.,TGTGCCAGTAGTATACAGGGTCGGCCTGAAGCTTTCTTT,CASSIQGRPEAFF
TRBJ1-1,.,TRBV4-1,.,TGCGCCAGCAGCCAAGGAGGGGCCCGGACGGCGAAGAACACTGAAGCTTTCTTT,CASSQGGARTAKNTEAFF
TRBJ1-6,.,TRBV4-1,many,TGCGCCAGCAGCCTGAGGGACGGAGCTCGGGGGGGATCACCCCTCCACTTT,CASSLRDGARGGSPLHF
TRBJ1-5,TRBD1,TRBV5-1,.,TGCGCCAGCAGCGTCGCAGGGACAGGGGATCAGCCCCAGCATTTT,CASSVAGTGDQPQHF
TRBJ1-3,TRBD1,TRBV5-1,.,TGCGCCAGCAGCTCCCGACCGGGACAGACCTTAAGCTCTGGAAACACCATATATTTT,CASSSRPGQTLSSGNTIYF
TRBJ1-5,TRBD1,TRBV19,.,TGTGCCAGTAGTCCAGGACAGGCTTGGACGCCCCAGCATTTT,CASSPGQAWTPQHF
TRBJ2-6,.,TRBV11-2,.,TGTGCCAGCAGCTTAGATCGGAGGACGCCCAGCTCTGGGGCCAACGTCCTGACTTTC,CASSLDRRTPSSGANVLTF
TRBJ1-3,.,TRBV18,once,TGTGCCAGCTCACCGAGCTCTGGAAACACCATATATTTT,CASSPSSGNTIYF
TRBJ1-5,.,TRBV18,.,TGTGCCAGCTCAGTCCTACGAGGATCCACGACAGGCATCGGTCAGCCCCAGCATTTT,CASSVLRGSTTGIGQPQHF
TRBJ2-7,.,TRBV5-1,.,TGCGCCAGCAGCCCAGATCCGGGACCCGAAACCGAGCAGTACTTC,CASSPDPGPETEQYF
TRBJ2-5,TRBD2,TRBV13,few,TGTGCCAGCAGCCCCGCTAGCGGGAGAGCCCAAGAGACCCAGTACTTC,CASSPASGRAQETQYF
TRBJ2-2,.,TRBV5-1,.,TGCGCCAGCAGACGCGACAGTTCGAACACCGGGGAGCTGTTTTTT,CASRRDSSNTGELFF
TRBJ1-1,.,TRBV27,.,TGTGCCAGCAGTTTAAAGGGAACCATGAACACTGAAGCTTTCTTT,CASSLKGTMNTEAFF
TRBJ2-3,.,TRBV9,.,TGTGCCAGCAGCGTAGCTACAGATACGCAGTATTTT,CASSVATDTQYF
TRBJ1-6,.,TRBV19,.,TGTGCCAGTAGTATAGAGTGGCTCTCCTATAATTCACCCCTCCACTTT,CASSIEWLSYNSPLHF
TRBJ2-1,TRBD2,TRBV19,.,TGTGCCAGTAGTATTAGCGGGAGGTACAATGAGCAGTTCTTC,CASSISGRYNEQFF
TRBJ2-2,.,TRBV30,.,TGTGCCTGGAACAGGGACACCGGGGAGCTGTTTTTT,CAWNRDTGELFF
TRBJ2-1,TRBD2,TRBV10-1,.,TGCGCCAGCAGTAGTGACCCGATGCACGGGACTAGCGGATACAATGAGCAGTTCTTC,CASSSDPMHGTSGYNEQFF
TRBJ2-2,.,TRBV12-3/TRBV12-4,once,TGTGCCAGCAGACTTCAATGGTCCGGGGAGCTGTTTTTT,CASRLQWSGELFF
TRBJ2-1,TRBD2,TRBV7-8,.,TGTGCCAGCAGCTTAGTGTGGGGACTAGCGGGAGAAAATGAGCAGTTCTTC,CASSLVWGLAGENEQFF
TRBJ2-5,TRBD1,TRBV28,once,TGTGCCAGCAGTTTATCTCGAGGGGGCGCAGAGACCCAGTACTTC,CASSLSRGGAETQYF
TRBJ2-1,TRBD1,TRBV27,.,TGTGCCAGCAGGGAACTACAGGGGGGTTCCTACAATGAGCAGTTCTTC,CASRELQGGSYNEQFF
TRBJ2-1,TRBD2,TRBV3-1/TRBV3-2,.,TGTGCCAGCAGCCTGGGGATAGCGGGAGGGTTTGACAATGAGCAGTTCTTC,CASSLGIAGGFDNEQFF
TRBJ1-1,TRBD1,TRBV7-6,.,TGTGCCAGCAGCTCCCGACAGGGACGCACTGAAGCTTTCTTT,CASSSRQGRTEAFF
TRBJ1-2,.,TRBV6-5,.,TGTGCCAGCAGTTACCGCCCCGGGCGGAACTATGGCTACACCTTC,CASSYRPGRNYGYTF
TRBJ2-7,.,TRBV3-1/TRBV3-2,.,TGTGCCAGCAGCCAAGATAATGGAAACGAGCAGTACTTC,CASSQDNGNEQYF
TRBJ2-7,TRBD1,TRBV3-1/TRBV3-2,.,TGTGCCAGCAGCCGTGGGGAAGGGGGCTATCGCGAGCAGTACTTC,CASSRGEGGYREQYF
TRBJ2-5,TRBD1,TRBV5-4,.,TGTGCCAGCAGCTTTAAATCGCACAGGGGGGAGACCCAGTACTTC,CASSFKSHRGETQYF
TRBJ2-1,.,TRBV25-1,.,TGTGCCAGCAGTGAATGGGCGAAAGGGGGTGGCTCCTACAATGAGCAGTTCTTC,CASSEWAKGGGSYNEQFF
TRBJ1-1,TRBD1,TRBV27,.,TGTGCCAGCAGGCCCAGGGGGAGAATGAACACTGAAGCTTTCTTT,CASRPRGRMNTEAFF
TRBJ1-2,TRBD1,TRBV6-5,.,TGTGCCAGCAGTTACACGACAGGGCGGGGGAATGGCTACACCTTC,CASSYTTGRGNGYTF
TRBJ1-1,TRBD1,TRBV19,once,TGTGCCAGTAGTCGCCAAGGGGGCAAGGAAGCTTTCTTT,CASSRQGGKEAFF
TRBJ2-3,TRBD2,TRBV2,once,TGTGCCAGCAGTGTACTAGCGGGAGGGGCAGATACGCAGTATTTT,CASSVLAGGADTQYF
TRBJ2-5,.,TRBV21-1,.,TGTGCCAGCAGCAAGCGGCCCGCGGGAAACAGCCCGACGGGGACCCAGTACTTC,CASSKRPAGNSPTGTQYF
TRBJ1-2,.,TRBV5-1,.,TGCGCCAGCAGCTTGGTCGGAGGGGGGACCGTTGTCGGTGGCTACACCTTC,CASSLVGGGTVVGGYTF
TRBJ2-7,.,TRBV28,.,TGTGCCAGCAGTTTAAGGTCACTCCGAGCCAGGTACGAGCAGTACTTC,CASSLRSLRARYEQYF
TRBJ2-2,.,TRBV5-1,.,TGCGCCAGCAGCTTGATCGGGAGAGGGACCGGGGAGCTGTTTTTT,CASSLIGRGTGELFF
TRBJ2-7,TRBD2,TRBV19,once,TGTGCCAGTAGTAACCCCCAACTAGCGGACTACGAGCAGTACTTC,CASSNPQLADYEQYF
TRBJ2-3,.,TRBV7-2,.,TGTGCCAGCAGCTCGGGCTTGAGCGCTAGCACAGATACGCAGTATTTT,CASSSGLSASTDTQYF
TRBJ1-2,.,TRBV30,.,TGTGCCTGGGGAATGAGCGGGGTAGCGGGTGGCTACACCTTC,CAWGMSGVAGGYTF